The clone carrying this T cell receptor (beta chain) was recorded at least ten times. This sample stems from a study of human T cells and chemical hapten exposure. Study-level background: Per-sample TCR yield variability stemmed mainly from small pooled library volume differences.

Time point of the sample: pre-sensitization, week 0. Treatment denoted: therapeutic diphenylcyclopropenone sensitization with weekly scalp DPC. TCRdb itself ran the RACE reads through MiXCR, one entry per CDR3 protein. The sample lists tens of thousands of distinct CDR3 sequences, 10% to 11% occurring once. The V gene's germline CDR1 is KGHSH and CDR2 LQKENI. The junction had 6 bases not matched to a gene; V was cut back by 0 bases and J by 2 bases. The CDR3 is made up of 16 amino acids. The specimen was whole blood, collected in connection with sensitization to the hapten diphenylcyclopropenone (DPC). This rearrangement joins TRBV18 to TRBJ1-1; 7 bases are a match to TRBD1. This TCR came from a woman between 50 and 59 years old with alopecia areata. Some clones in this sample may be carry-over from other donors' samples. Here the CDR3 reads CASSPPRDRTNTEAFF. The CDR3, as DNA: TGTGCCAGCTCACCACCCCGGGACAGAACTAACACTGAAGCTTTCTTT.